The 24 T cell receptor beta chains below come from one sample, sequenced in a study of molecular identifiers for immune sequencing clone quantification. TCRdb reprocessed the PCR reads with MiXCR, giving one entry per CDR3 protein. The sample consists of nearly 650,000 distinct CDR3 sequences, about 25% of them appearing once. The sample was naive CD8+ T cells from blood, with Jurkat cell RNA spiked in. Indicated subset: FACS-sorted CD8+CD4-CCR7+CD45RA+ naive T cells. Receptors were obtained from a human donor in good health. Some libraries in this study had Jurkat cell RNA spiked in.

This clonotype has at least ten counts. The chain carries TRBV6-2 or TRBV6-3 and TRBJ2-3; perhaps TRBD1 as D (5 bases). The germline V gene encodes CDR1 MNHEY and CDR2 SVGEGT. The CDR3 loop spans 15 amino acids. V was trimmed by 7 bases and J by 2 bases, leaving 16 bases between them. DNA for the CDR3: TGTGCCAGCAAGAAGGACACTGGGATCACAGATACGCAGTATTTT. This gives the protein CASKKDTGITDTQYF.

The CDR3 DNA is TGTGCCTGGGACCAGAGCGGGAGTATTATCGATACGCAGTATTTT. This encodes CAWDQSGSIIDTQYF. The gene calls are TRBV30 and TRBJ2-3; 8 bases line up with TRBD2. After removal of 5 bases from V and 6 bases from J, the junction contained 13 bases not matched to a gene. The CDR3 length is 15 residues. CDR1 is GTSNPN, CDR2 SVGIG, per germline (reference sequence).

The chain uses TRBV2 and TRBJ2-2, with D maybe TRBD2 (5 bases). This CDR3 region has 18 residues. From germline, CDR1 is SNHLY and CDR2 FYNNEI. The V gene lost 2 bases and the J gene lost 5 bases, with 21 bases spanning the gap. The chain's CDR3 is CASSEMLGSVALTGELFF. The CDR3, as DNA: TGTGCCAGCAGTGAAATGCTAGGGAGTGTGGCACTAACCGGGGAGCTGTTTTTT.

Only one count was recorded for this clonotype. The chain employs TRBV4-1 and TRBJ1-5, with unresolved D. The CDR3 has 16 residues. Deletions cut 2 bases from V and 4 bases from J, with 15 bases between. Germline assignment: CDR1 MGHRA and CDR2 YSYEKL. The DNA of the CDR3 is TGCGCCAGCAGCCAAACGATAGGGCAGTTGAATCAGCCCCAGCATTTT. This encodes CASSQTIGQLNQPQHF.

This clonotype was seen at least ten times. J is TRBJ2-7 and V is TRBV4-3, with 10 bases that match TRBD2. The V gene's germline CDR1 is LGHNA and CDR2 YSLEER. J gave up 4 bases and V 0 bases, and 3 bases lay outside the gene matches. CDR3 length equals 15 residues. Here the CDR3 DNA reads TGCGCCAGCAGCCAAGAGTCTAGCGGGAGTTACGAGCAGTACTTC. Residues: CASSQESSGSYEQYF.

This clonotype was recorded many times. The chain uses TRBV5-6 and TRBJ1-1; D remains ambiguous. Germline V gene data show CDR1 as SGHDT and CDR2 as YYEEEE. Trimming shortened V by 1 base and J by 3 bases, and 13 bases separated the two germline ends. The CDR3 has 15 residues. CDR3 protein: CASSLLVSRDTEAFF. The CDR3 nucleotides are TGTGCCAGCAGCTTGCTTGTATCGCGGGACACTGAAGCTTTCTTT. Variable domain in full (rest from reference TRBV5-6 and TRBJ1-1): DAGVTQSPTHLIKTRGQQVTLRCSPKSGHDTVSWYQQALGQGPQFIFQYYEEEERQRGNFPDRFSGHQFPNYSSELNVNALLLGDSALYLCASSLLVSRDTEAFFGQGTRLTVV.

There are a few counts of this clonotype. This sequence joins TRBV15 and TRBJ2-5; TRBD2 matches at 11 bases. The CDR3 length is 18 residues. From germline, CDR1 is LNHNV and CDR2 YYDKDF (reference sequence). J lost 5 bases, V lost 0 bases, and 11 bases had no gene match. CDR3: CATSRDGVASGGTETQYF. The CDR3 nucleotides are TGTGCCACCAGCAGAGATGGGGTGGCTAGCGGGGGGACGGAGACCCAGTACTTC.

There are many counts of this clonotype. The rearrangement joins TRBV7-9 to TRBJ2-2, with TRBD1 matching over 9 bases. CDR1 is SEHNR, CDR2 FQNEAQ, per germline (reference sequence). J was trimmed by 1 base and V by 6 bases; bases with no gene match: 6. The CDR3 totals 16 residues. For the CDR3, the DNA is TGTGCCAGCAGTGTGCCGGGACAGGGGAACACCGGGGAGCTGTTTTTT. As protein: CASSVPGQGNTGELFF.

This clonotype was recorded only once. A read error is possible here, since a much larger clone lies one base away. The chain carries TRBV20-1 and TRBJ2-2, with D unclear. The CDR3 runs to 11 residues. Germline V gene data show CDR1 as DFQATT and CDR2 as SNEGSKA (reference sequence). The germline V and J ends were trimmed by 7 bases and 2 bases, with 5 bases remaining between them. CDR3 sequence reads: CSGINTGELFF. The CDR3 coding sequence is TGCAGTGGTATAAACACCGGGGAGCTGTTTTTT.

A remark on this clonotype: A single base separates this from a much larger clone, so it may be a read error. The chain has TRBV12-3 or TRBV12-4 and TRBJ2-7; D unclear. The CDR3 extends over 14 amino acids. Deletions cut 8 bases from V and 2 bases from J, with 16 bases between. The CDR3 nucleotides read TGTGCCAGCGACTCGGTTGGTGGGGCCTACGAGCAGTACTTC. Its protein product is CASDSVGGAYEQYF.

V is TRBV5-3 and J is TRBJ1-5; D gene unclear. Being an ORF, TRBV5-3 has a function that is uncertain. The V end was cut by 10 bases, the J end by 11 bases, with 13 bases between. This CDR3 is 10 amino acids long. The CDR3 sequence: CASSRASQHF. CDR3 coding DNA: TGTGCCTCCTCACGGGCTTCCCAGCATTTT.

At least ten counts were recorded for this clonotype. The chain uses TRBV13 and TRBJ2-4, with a tentative D call TRBD2 (6 bases). Germline V gene sequence: CDR1 PRHDT, CDR2 FYEKMQ (reference sequence). Trimming stripped 5 bases from V and 7 bases from J, with 18 bases between. The CDR3 covers 15 residues. The CDR3 here is CASSPHGGSGNIQYF. For the CDR3, the DNA is TGTGCCAGCAGCCCCCACGGAGGGTCCGGCAACATTCAGTACTTC.

This clonotype was seen a handful of times. The chain uses TRBV4-3 and TRBJ2-5, with D tentatively TRBD1 or TRBD2 (6 bases each). Trimming removed 0 bases at V and 5 bases at J, with 16 bases between. The length of the CDR3 is 16 residues. Germline loops: CDR1 LGHNA, CDR2 YSLEER. The CDR3 loop reads CASSQELGGAQETQYF. In nucleotides, the CDR3 is TGCGCCAGCAGCCAAGAGTTGGGGGGCGCACAGGAGACCCAGTACTTC.

As for this clonotype: A single base separates this from a much larger clone, so it may be a read error. The rearrangement uses TRBV7-9 and TRBJ1-1; the D gene is possibly TRBD1 (5 bases). This CDR3 spans 14 amino acids. Germline loops: CDR1 SEHNR, CDR2 FQNEAQ (reference sequence). This chain's CDR3 is CASGLAVGGTEAFF. CDR3 sequence (DNA): TGTGCCAGCGGCTTAGCGGTGGGGGGCACTGAAGCTTTCTTT.

Ten or more counts support this clonotype. This chain joins TRBV15 and TRBJ2-3, with TRBD2 as a possible D gene (5 bases). Germline lookup yields CDR1 LNHNV and CDR2 YYDKDF (reference sequence). V shed 8 bases and J shed 4 bases, with 16 bases lying between them. The CDR3 contains 14 residues. The CDR3 spells CATGQLLAADTQYF. The CDR3 nucleotides read TGTGCCACCGGGCAGCTTCTAGCCGCAGATACGCAGTATTTT.

The V and J genes are TRBV7-6 and TRBJ2-2, with 10 bases lining up with TRBD1. The V and J ends lost 6 bases and 6 bases, in that order; junction bases with no gene match: 4. The CDR3 has 14 residues. Germline V gene lookup returns CDR1 SGHVS and CDR2 FNYEAQ. CDR3 bases: TGTGCCAGCAGACGGGACAGGGGTTCCGGGGAGCTGTTTTTT. It codes for CASRRDRGSGELFF.

The chain carries TRBV29-1 and TRBJ1-4; D is uncertain. Germline CDR1 and CDR2: SQVTM and ANQGSEA. V was trimmed by 6 bases and J by 8 bases, leaving 10 bases between them. The CDR3 extends over 11 amino acids. In DNA form, the CDR3 reads TGCAGCGTCCCGGTCGGGGAAAAACTGTTTTTT. It specifies CSVPVGEKLFF.

Notes on this clonotype: This clone may be a read error of a much larger clone one base away. Since no conserved phenylalanine or tryptophan closes the CDR3, a read error is the likely cause. This chain joins TRBV9 and TRBJ2-3, with 9 positions matching TRBD2. The CDR3 covers 18 residues. J was trimmed by 2 bases and V by 3 bases; bases with no gene match: 13. Germline loops: CDR1 SGDLS, CDR2 YYNGEE. CDR3 DNA sequence: TGTGCCAGCAGCGAAGCCCCCCCTTTAGCGGGGGACACAGATACGCAGTATCTT. This translates into CASSEAPPLAGDTDTQYL.

This clonotype was seen a few times. V is TRBV3-1 and J is TRBJ2-5, with 8 bases aligning to TRBD2. After removal of 0 bases from V and 4 bases from J, the junction contained 13 bases not matched to a gene. Germline assignment: CDR1 LGHDT and CDR2 YNNKEL (reference sequence). The length of the CDR3 is 18 residues. CDR3 sequence: CASSQDPAGGLPGETQYF. The CDR3, as DNA: TGTGCCAGCAGCCAAGACCCGGCGGGGGGACTACCAGGAGAGACCCAGTACTTC.

Comment on this clonotype: This may be a read error: a much more frequent sequence differs by one nucleotide. V and J are TRBV4-3 and TRBJ2-7; perhaps D is TRBD1 or TRBD2 (5 bases each). CDR1 is LGHNA and CDR2 is YSLEER in the germline V gene. This CDR3 has 15 residues. The V gene lost 2 bases and the J gene lost 3 bases, with 14 bases spanning the gap. The CDR3 region is CASSQIWAGSYEQYF. DNA for the CDR3: TGCGCCAGCAGCCAAATTTGGGCAGGGAGCTACGAGCAGTACTTC.

About this clonotype itself: A much larger clone sits a single nucleotide away, making a read error possible. The chain recombines TRBV29-1 with TRBJ2-1; 9 bases match TRBD2. This CDR3 is 16 amino acids long. Trimming removed 1 base from V and 4 bases from J; junction bases left unmatched: 8. Per the germline V gene, CDR1 is SQVTM and CDR2 is ANQGSEA. The CDR3 region is CSVEGIAGVQYNEQFF. The DNA of the CDR3 is TGCAGCGTTGAAGGAATAGCGGGAGTTCAATACAATGAGCAGTTCTTC.

The chain recombines TRBV5-4 with TRBJ2-1; 8 nucleotides align to TRBD2. Per germline, CDR1 SGHNT and CDR2 YYREEE (reference sequence). V lost 1 base and J lost 8; bases outside the gene matches: 8. This CDR3 has 15 amino acids. In DNA, the CDR3 is TGTGCCAGCAGCTTGTACAGCGGGGGACTCGATGAGCAGTTCTTC. Protein sequence: CASSLYSGGLDEQFF.

This clonotype was counted many times. The chain joins TRBV5-1 to TRBJ2-2, with D tentatively TRBD2 (5 bases). CDR1 and CDR2 from the germline V gene are SGHRS and YFSETQ. The V end lost 1 base, the J end lost 1 base, and 14 bases lay between the germline ends. The CDR3 extends over 17 amino acids. The CDR3 loop is CASSLNLGRGNTGELFF. CDR3 nucleotide sequence: TGCGCCAGCAGCTTGAACCTGGGCCGGGGGAACACCGGGGAGCTGTTTTTT.

In this sample, this clonotype turned up once. The junction departs from the called germline gene at one end, perhaps through a read error. This chain connects TRBV11-3 to TRBJ1-5; the D gene is possibly TRBD1 (6 bases). This CDR3 comprises 16 residues. Germline V gene data show CDR1 as SGHNT and CDR2 as YENEEA. The CDR3, as DNA: TGTGCCAGCAGCTTTCGACAGGATAATAGCCATCAGCCCCAGCATTTT. Protein sequence: CASSFRQDNSHQPQHF.